A single sample gave rise to the 28 T cell receptor beta chains below, sequenced in a study of blood T cells in healthy people across ages. Together with a sample-barcoded 5' primer, a J-beta primer mix was included in a second PCR lasting about 7 to 11 cycles. Each CDR3 protein gets one entry after TCRdb re-called the 5' RACE reads with MiXCR. The sample holds around 1.7 million distinct CDR3 sequences, about 30% seen once. Sequences were obtained from blood. The receptors stem from a woman in her twenties or thirties in good health.

As to this clonotype: The conserved final phenylalanine or tryptophan is absent from the CDR3, which likely points to a read error. The chain carries TRBV4-2 and TRBJ2-7, with D possibly matching TRBD2 (7 bases). This CDR3 has 14 residues. Germline values: CDR1 LGHNA, CDR2 YNFKEQ. The CDR3 nucleotides are TGTGCCAGTAGCCAAGGGGGGGCCTCCTACGAGCAGTACTCC. Its protein product is CASSQGGASYEQYS.

This clonotype was observed a single time. The rearrangement links TRBV10-2 to TRBJ1-2; 8 positions match TRBD1. CDR3 length equals 16 residues. The trim removed 2 bases at V and 2 bases at J, leaving 7 bases unmatched. Germline V lookup: CDR1 WSHSY, CDR2 SAAADI. CDR3 in DNA: TGCGCCAGCAGTGAGAGAGGGGCAGGGGGCAACTATGGCTACACCTTC. Translating gives CASSERGAGGNYGYTF.

This clonotype appeared a few times. This rearrangement joins TRBV7-9 to TRBJ2-7; TRBD1 aligns across 7 bases. The germline V gene encodes CDR1 SEHNR and CDR2 FQNEAQ (reference sequence). The length of the CDR3 is 18 residues. Trimming took 2 bases from V and 2 from J; bases not matched to a gene: 15. This chain's CDR3 is CASSLSYSRQGRTYEQYF. The CDR3 DNA reads as TGTGCCAGCAGCTTATCCTACTCTAGACAGGGCAGGACCTACGAGCAGTACTTC.

Points on this clonotype: This could be a read error, since a much larger clone is one nucleotide away. The chain employs TRBV6-5 and TRBJ1-2; 7 bases map to TRBD1. The CDR3 loop spans 13 amino acids. Germline assignment: CDR1 MNHEY and CDR2 SVGAGI. Here the CDR3 reads CASRTTGEYDYTF. The DNA for the CDR3 is TGTGCCAGCAGAACTACAGGGGAGTATGACTACACCTTC.

The V and J genes are TRBV14 and TRBJ2-5, with D perhaps being TRBD1 or TRBD2 (6 bases each). Germline CDR1 is SGHDN and CDR2 is FVKESK. Trimming removed 6 bases at V and 11 bases at J, with 25 bases between. The length of the CDR3 is 15 residues. CDR3 residues: CASSRGGSAINEQYF. Here the CDR3 DNA reads TGTGCCAGCAGTAGAGGGGGGTCGGCCATCAATGAGCAGTACTTC. Drawing the rest from reference TRBV14 and TRBJ2-5, the complete variable domain is EAGVTQFPSHSVIEKGQTVTLRCDPISGHDNLYWYRRVMGKEIKFLLHFVKESKQDESGMPNNRFLAERTGGTYSTLKVQPAELEDSGVYFCASSRGGSAINEQYFGPGTRLLVL.

This clonotype has just a few counts. This chain uses TRBV25-1 with TRBJ2-3, with 8 bases identical to TRBD1. The V segment lost 6 bases and the J segment 3 bases; nucleotides outside the gene matches: 5. The CDR3 runs to 14 residues. The V gene's germline CDR1 is MGHDK and CDR2 SYGVNS. The CDR3 here is CASSRTGQTDTQYF. Here the CDR3 DNA reads TGTGCCAGCAGCAGGACAGGGCAGACAGATACGCAGTATTTT.

Regarding this clonotype: One junction end does not reproduce the germline sequence, and a read error may be involved. This chain uses TRBV2 with TRBJ2-3; D is uncertain. CDR1 and CDR2 from the germline V gene are SNHLY and FYNNEI. This CDR3 has 14 amino acids. This CDR3 reads CASSLTQSTDTRYF. CDR3 sequence (DNA): TGTGCCAGCAGTCTTACACAGAGCACAGATACGCGGTATTTT. The whole variable domain, filled in from reference TRBV2 and TRBJ2-3, reads EPEVTQTPSHQVTQMGQEVILRCVPISNHLYFYWYRQILGQKVEFLVSFYNNEISEKSEIFDDQFSVERPDGSNFTLKIRSTKLEDSAMYFCASSLTQSTDTRYFGPGTRLTVL.

This clonotype has just one count. Just one base apart from a much larger clone, this may be a read error. This rearrangement joins TRBV29-1 to TRBJ2-6, with D uncertain. Germline CDR1 is SQVTM and CDR2 is ANQGSEA. V was pared by 2 bases and J by 0 bases, with 5 bases between. This CDR3 spans 14 amino acids. CDR3 DNA: TGCAGCGTTGAAAGGGTCTCTGGGGCCAACGTCCTGACTTTC. Translation gives CSVERVSGANVLTF.

The chain has TRBV9 and TRBJ2-3; no clear D. The CDR3 has 14 amino acids. Germline V gene sequence: CDR1 SGDLS, CDR2 YYNGEE. Deletions cut 4 bases from V and 4 bases from J, with 13 bases between. CDR3 DNA sequence: TGTGCCAGCAGCCCCCCCGTCGGATCAGATACGCAGTATTTT. Translated, it gives CASSPPVGSDTQYF.

About this clonotype: A read error may be the cause here, since a much bigger clone is one base away. V gene TRBV20-1 combines with J gene TRBJ2-4, with D perhaps TRBD2 (6 bases). V dropped 1 base and J dropped 13 bases, with 20 bases sitting between them. Germline V gives CDR1 DFQATT, CDR2 SNEGSKA (reference sequence). The CDR3 is 14 residues long. CDR3 in amino acids: CSARVGGGNNEQYF. For the CDR3, the DNA is TGCAGTGCTAGAGTCGGGGGAGGAAACAATGAGCAGTACTTC.

This clonotype was detected ten times or more. The rearrangement links TRBV10-2 to TRBJ2-3, with D tentatively TRBD2 (6 bases). The CDR3 covers 16 residues. Trimming stripped 2 bases from V and 0 bases from J, with 12 bases between. Germline CDR1 reads WSHSY; CDR2 reads SAAADI. The CDR3 reads CASSEGTLYSTDTQYF. The DNA for the CDR3 is TGCGCCAGCAGTGAGGGGACTCTATATAGCACAGATACGCAGTATTTT.

This clonotype was detected only a few times. The chain is built from TRBV4-3 and TRBJ1-1; D remains unclear. V was trimmed by 0 bases and J by 0 bases, leaving 20 bases between them. This CDR3 has 19 residues. The germline CDR1 and CDR2 sequences are LGHNA and YSLEER. CDR3 protein: CASSQDPTGLTGLNTEAFF. CDR3 bases: TGCGCCAGCAGCCAAGATCCCACCGGACTCACGGGGTTGAACACTGAAGCTTTCTTT.

This clonotype was counted only a few times. This chain connects TRBV5-1 to TRBJ2-5; 8 positions agree with TRBD1. The CDR3 length is 14 residues. The V gene end was trimmed by 0 bases and the J gene end by 5 bases; junction bases not matched to a gene: 3. Germline assignment: CDR1 SGHRS and CDR2 YFSETQ. The CDR3 bases are TGCGCCAGCAGCTTGGAGAGGACAGGGGAGACCCAGTACTTC. As protein: CASSLERTGETQYF.

Many counts were recorded for this clonotype. The chain has TRBV15 and TRBJ2-7, with 7 bases fitting TRBD2. CDR3 length equals 15 residues. The germline V gene has CDR1 LNHNV and CDR2 YYDKDF (reference sequence). Trimming took 4 bases from V and 0 from J; bases not matched to a gene: 6. DNA of the CDR3: TGTGCCACCAGCAAGACTAGCACAAGCTCCTACGAGCAGTACTTC. Translation gives CATSKTSTSSYEQYF.

This clonotype was detected only a few times. The chain couples TRBV6-1 to TRBJ2-3; D possibly corresponds to TRBD2 (5 bases). CDR1 MNHNS and CDR2 SASEGT come from the germline V gene. V was cut by 5 bases and J by 4 bases, with 13 bases left in between. The CDR3 has 14 amino acids. CDR3 DNA sequence: TGTGCCAGCAGTTCGACGGCCGGGGCAGATACGCAGTATTTT. It translates to CASSSTAGADTQYF.

The sample holds many counts of this clonotype. One end of the junction fails to match germline, which may point to a read error. The chain employs TRBV7-9 and TRBJ2-6, with D tentatively TRBD1 or TRBD2 (5 bases each). This CDR3 has 15 residues. Germline values: CDR1 SEHNR, CDR2 FQNEAQ (reference sequence). The CDR3 bases are TGTGCCAGCAGTTTAGGGACCTCTGGGGCCAACGTCCTGACTTTC. This translates into CASSLGTSGANVLTF.

In regard to this clonotype: This may be a read error, as it is one base from a much larger clone. The gene calls are TRBV29-1 and TRBJ2-1; D possibly corresponds to TRBD1 (6 bases). This CDR3 has 14 residues. Germline V gene lookup returns CDR1 SQVTM and CDR2 ANQGSEA. The V gene lost 3 bases and the J gene lost 13 bases, with 22 bases spanning the gap. The CDR3 bases are TGCAGCGTTGATGCCAGGGGAAGTCAAGAGACCCAGTTCTTC. It is translated as CSVDARGSQETQFF.

This clonotype was seen a few times. The chain joins TRBV28 to TRBJ1-1; D is undetermined. Deletions cut 5 bases from V and 9 bases from J, with 13 bases between. The CDR3 contains 12 residues. Germline CDR1 reads MDHEN; CDR2 reads SYDVKM. CDR3 nucleotides: TGTGCCAGCAGTACCCCAGGTAACCAAGCTTTCTTT. It is translated as CASSTPGNQAFF.

The table lists this clonotype with a few counts. CDR3: CATSTILEAGGQETQYF. In DNA, the CDR3 is TGTGCCACCAGCACCATCCTCGAAGCGGGGGGGCAAGAGACCCAGTACTTC. The chain links TRBV15 to TRBJ2-5; 10 bases are a match to TRBD2. V trimming: 4 bases; J trimming: 2 bases; junction bases outside the gene matches: 10. Germline CDR1 LNHNV, CDR2 YYDKDF (reference sequence). The CDR3 is made up of 17 amino acids.

At least ten counts were recorded for this clonotype. The chain joins TRBV7-9 to TRBJ1-1; D not resolved. The germline V gene encodes CDR1 SEHNR and CDR2 FQNEAQ (reference sequence). The length of the CDR3 is 12 residues. Trimming took 6 bases from V and 3 from J, leaving 8 bases between them. The CDR3: CASSFRDTEAFF. DNA of the CDR3: TGTGCCAGCAGTTTCCGGGACACTGAAGCTTTCTTT.

Note on this clonotype: This could be a read error, since a much larger clone is one nucleotide away. The rearrangement uses TRBV28 and TRBJ2-5, with D possibly TRBD1 on 8 matching bases. This CDR3 is built from 14 residues. V was clipped by 5 bases and J by 5 bases, with 15 bases between them. From germline, CDR1 is MDHEN and CDR2 SYDVKM. The CDR3 sequence: CASSEQGEGETQYF. In DNA, the CDR3 is TGTGCCAGCAGTGAACAGGGGGAGGGTGAGACCCAGTACTTC.

This clonotype came up a few times. This rearrangement joins TRBV5-1 to TRBJ1-1; D remains unclear. Trimming stripped 1 base from V and 3 bases from J, with 7 bases between. Germline V CDR1 and CDR2: SGHRS, YFSETQ. The CDR3 totals 13 residues. The CDR3 spells CASSLWTYTEAFF. CDR3 coding DNA: TGCGCCAGCAGCTTGTGGACTTACACTGAAGCTTTCTTT.

Only a few counts were recorded for this clonotype. This sequence joins TRBV7-3 and TRBJ2-1, with 8 bases matching TRBD2. Trimming took 1 base from V and 6 from J; bases not matched to a gene: 11. The length of the CDR3 is 17 residues. Looked up from germline, CDR1 is SGHTA and CDR2 is FQGTGA. The CDR3: CASSLSIGGGRSNEQFF. The CDR3 DNA follows: TGTGCCAGCAGCTTAAGTATCGGGGGGGGCAGGAGCAATGAGCAGTTCTTC.

This clonotype has just a few counts. The V and J genes are TRBV5-1 and TRBJ2-7, with D possibly matching TRBD2 (6 bases). The CDR3 consists of 15 residues. The V and J ends lost 5 bases and 1 base respectively, with 16 bases between them. Germline CDR1 SGHRS, CDR2 YFSETQ. CDR3 amino acids: CASSAERGLSYEQYF. The CDR3 nucleotides read TGCGCCAGCAGTGCGGAACGGGGGTTATCCTACGAGCAGTACTTC.

This clonotype was detected ten times or more. The chain recombines TRBV10-3 with TRBJ2-1; D is ambiguous. Germline V lookup: CDR1 ENHRY, CDR2 SYGVKD. The length of the CDR3 is 13 residues. Trimming removed 3 bases at V and 7 bases at J, with 10 bases between. CDR3: CAISEFEQNEQFF. As DNA, the CDR3 is TGTGCCATCAGTGAATTCGAACAAAATGAGCAGTTCTTC.

Details on this clonotype: One junction end does not reproduce the germline sequence, and a read error may be involved. The chain couples TRBV20-1 to TRBJ2-2; TRBD2 aligns across 9 bases. Germline-derived CDR1 and CDR2 are DFQATT and SNEGSKA (reference sequence). This CDR3 has 14 residues. The CDR3 spells CSAREASGKGERFF. As DNA, the CDR3 is TGCAGTGCTAGAGAGGCTAGCGGGAAAGGGGAGCGGTTTTTT.

As concerns this clonotype: A much more abundant neighbour one base away suggests this may be a read error. The V gene is TRBV20-1, the J gene TRBJ2-5, with D tentatively TRBD2 (6 bases). Germline loops: CDR1 DFQATT, CDR2 SNEGSKA (reference sequence). This CDR3 is built from 14 residues. The CDR3 DNA reads as TGCAGTGCTCATCTTCCGGGGGAACAAGAGACCCGGTACTTC. Translated: CSAHLPGEQETRYF.

The rearrangement joins TRBV12-3 or TRBV12-4 to TRBJ2-1, with TRBD2 matching 10 bases. The trim removed 7 bases at V and 6 bases at J, leaving 9 bases unmatched. The CDR3 sequence is 15 residues long. Here the CDR3 reads CASTSPGLAFNEQFF. The CDR3 DNA reads TGTGCCAGCACCTCACCGGGACTAGCGTTCAATGAGCAGTTCTTC.